Listed here are 27 T cell receptor beta chains from one sample, sequenced in a study of monozygotic twins with inflammatory bowel disease (dated by TCRdb to the late 2010s). Receptor libraries were prepared by 5' RACE. Sequencer: Illumina HiSeq 2500. With the reads reprocessed by TCRdb, a single entry stands for each CDR3 protein sequence and no DNA is reported. This sample's table has entries for about 160,000 distinct CDR3 sequences. Clones ranked in the top ten supply 2.8% of the sample. The sequenced sample was blood. These receptors all stem from a human donor with ulcerative colitis or Crohn's disease, or a healthy co-twin of an affected twin (not recorded which).

The chain couples TRBV12-3 or TRBV12-4 to TRBJ1-3; TCRdb lists TRBD1, though no DNA is available to test this call. This CDR3 has 15 residues. The CDR3 loop reads CASSSDSIAGNTIYF.

The rearrangement links TRBV5-1 to TRBJ1-5. This CDR3 contains 15 residues. Looked up from germline, CDR1 is SGHRS and CDR2 is YFSETQ. The CDR3 is CASSLAGMSNQPQHF.

The chain is built from TRBV28 and TRBJ1-1; TCRdb's D call, TRBD1, is unchecked because there is no DNA. There are 15 residues in the CDR3. Germline V gene sequence: CDR1 MDHEN, CDR2 SYDVKM. This CDR3 reads CASSHRTAMNTEAFF. The variable domain in full, with the rest retrieved from reference TRBV28 and TRBJ1-1, is DVKVTQSSRYLVKRTGEKVFLECVQDMDHENMFWYRQDPGLGLRLIYFSYDVKMKEKGDIPEGYSVSREKKERFSLILESASTNQTSMYLCASSHRTAMNTEAFFGQGTRLTVV.

CDR3 protein: CASSRKFQGAGANVLTF. This rearrangement joins TRBV5-8 to TRBJ2-6. CDR3 length: 17 residues. Germline V gene lookup returns CDR1 SGHTS and CDR2 YDEGEE.

This sequence joins TRBV10-3 and TRBJ2-5. The V gene's germline CDR1 is ENHRY and CDR2 SYGVKD. This CDR3 contains 13 residues. The CDR3 here is CAISGSSLETQYF.

The rearrangement links TRBV5-4 to TRBJ2-7; the D call of TRBD1 rests on TCRdb alone, since no DNA is present to check it. Germline loops: CDR1 SGHNT, CDR2 YYREEE (reference sequence). The CDR3 sequence is 16 residues long. The CDR3 sequence is CASSLTGTRSSYEQYF.

The chain is built from TRBV7-6 and TRBJ2-7. CDR1 is SGHVS and CDR2 is FNYEAQ in the germline V gene. The CDR3 spans 14 residues. This CDR3 is CASSLDILLNEQYF. The variable domain in full, completed from reference TRBV7-6 and TRBJ2-7, reads GAGVSQSPRYKVTKRGQDVALRCDPISGHVSLYWYRQALGQGPEFLTYFNYEAQQDKSGLPNDRFSAERPEGSISTLTIQRTEQRDSAMYRCASSLDILLNEQYFGPGTRLTVT.

The rearrangement uses TRBV5-1 and TRBJ2-1; TCRdb returns TRBD2, unconfirmable since there is no DNA. The CDR3 consists of 16 residues. Germline CDR1 SGHRS, CDR2 YFSETQ. The CDR3 sequence is CASSREAVSSYNEQFF.

This chain uses TRBV5-1 with TRBJ2-2; TCRdb indicates TRBD1, and absent DNA this call remains unverified. CDR1 and CDR2 from the germline V gene are SGHRS and YFSETQ. The CDR3 has 16 amino acids. The chain's CDR3 is CASSSGTGGNTGELFF.

V is TRBV7-6 and J is TRBJ2-1; TCRdb gives TRBD2 as the D gene, but with no DNA this cannot be confirmed. CDR3 size: 16 residues. Germline V lookup: CDR1 SGHVS, CDR2 FNYEAQ. The CDR3 sequence: CASSLATSGIGNEQFF.

The gene calls are TRBV9 and TRBJ1-3. Germline values: CDR1 SGDLS, CDR2 YYNGEE. This CDR3 comprises 13 residues. CDR3 sequence reads: CASSPGDGNTIYF.

V usage is TRBV6-5 and J usage is TRBJ1-1. The CDR3 extends over 14 amino acids. Germline lookup yields CDR1 MNHEY and CDR2 SVGAGI. The CDR3 here is CASSYAPMNTEAFF.

The chain has TRBV18 and TRBJ2-7; TCRdb outputs TRBD1, but without DNA this stays unchecked. The V gene's germline CDR1 is KGHSH and CDR2 LQKENI. This CDR3 spans 16 amino acids. CDR3 sequence: CASSPIKTGLGNEQYF. Based on the CDR3 plus reference TRBV18 and TRBJ2-7, the full variable domain is NAGVMQNPRHLVRRRGQEARLRCSPMKGHSHVYWYRQLPEEGLKFMVYLQKENIIDESGMPKERFSAEFPKEGPSILRIQQVVRGDSAAYFCASSPIKTGLGNEQYFGPGTRLTVT.

This chain joins TRBV19 and TRBJ2-2; absent DNA, TCRdb's TRBD1 call cannot be checked. Germline CDR1 is LNHDA and CDR2 is SQIVND (reference sequence). The CDR3 loop spans 13 amino acids. The CDR3 spells CASRLQGNGELFF.

V is TRBV20-1 and J is TRBJ2-3; the D call of TRBD2 rests on TCRdb alone, since no DNA is present to check it. The CDR3 contains 17 residues. Germline CDR1 and CDR2: DFQATT and SNEGSKA (reference sequence). The CDR3 here is CSARDVAGGPLTDTQYF.

The chain employs TRBV29-1 and TRBJ2-7. The CDR3 loop spans 11 amino acids. The germline V gene has CDR1 SQVTM and CDR2 ANQGSEA. This CDR3 reads CSVGPDREQYF.

The V and J genes are TRBV4-3 and TRBJ1-1. The germline V gene has CDR1 LGHNA and CDR2 YSLEER. The CDR3 loop spans 17 amino acids. The CDR3 protein is CASSLVEGEKPNTEAFF.

The chain couples TRBV29-1 to TRBJ2-7; TCRdb designates TRBD2, a call that cannot be tested without DNA. This CDR3 comprises 14 residues. The germline gives CDR1 SQVTM, CDR2 ANQGSEA. The CDR3 protein is CSVETSALSDEQYF.

The chain has TRBV7-6 and TRBJ1-6; there is no DNA to check the TCRdb D call of TRBD1. The CDR3 consists of 17 residues. Germline V gene data show CDR1 as SGHVS and CDR2 as FNYEAQ. The chain's CDR3 is CASSLETAGAYNSPLHF.

The rearrangement uses TRBV30 and TRBJ2-1; TCRdb selects TRBD1, and the lack of DNA leaves this call unchecked. CDR3 length: 14 residues. Germline CDR1 GTSNPN, CDR2 SVGIG (reference sequence). The CDR3 reads CAWSRGGLYNEQFF.

The chain carries TRBV18 and TRBJ2-1; TCRdb proposes TRBD2, but this gene call is untestable without DNA. The CDR3 sequence is 12 residues long. In germline, CDR1 is KGHSH, CDR2 LQKENI. CDR3 sequence: CASSGERNEQFF.

The chain carries TRBV28 and TRBJ2-7; with no DNA, the TCRdb D assignment of TRBD2 cannot be verified. CDR3 length: 15 residues. CDR1 is MDHEN, CDR2 SYDVKM, per germline. The CDR3 reads CASSLLSGSYYEQYF. The whole variable domain, remainder taken from reference TRBV28 and TRBJ2-7, is DVKVTQSSRYLVKRTGEKVFLECVQDMDHENMFWYRQDPGLGLRLIYFSYDVKMKEKGDIPEGYSVSREKKERFSLILESASTNQTSMYLCASSLLSGSYYEQYFGPGTRLTVT.

The chain employs TRBV6-5 and TRBJ2-5. Germline CDR1 is MNHEY and CDR2 is SVGAGI. The CDR3 loop spans 13 amino acids. The CDR3 reads CASSYGREETQYF.

The chain is built from TRBV3-1 and TRBJ2-1; the TCRdb call, TRBD2, lacks DNA for checking. CDR1 is LGHDT, CDR2 YNNKEL, per germline (reference sequence). CDR3 length: 18 residues. This chain's CDR3 is CASSQIAERRERFNEQFF.

The chain links TRBV5-1 to TRBJ1-1; without DNA, the TCRdb call of TRBD1 cannot be checked. This CDR3 contains 13 residues. CDR1 and CDR2 (germline): SGHRS, YFSETQ. CDR3: CASTTQGRTEAFF.

The chain's CDR3 is CAWSGWTVTEAFF. The chain joins TRBV30 to TRBJ1-1; TCRdb returns TRBD1, unconfirmable since there is no DNA. The CDR3 spans 13 residues. CDR1 and CDR2 from the germline V gene are GTSNPN and SVGIG (reference sequence). The full variable domain, completed using reference TRBV30 and TRBJ1-1, is SQTIHQWPATLVQPVGSPLSLECTVEGTSNPNLYWYRQAAGRGLQLLFYSVGIGQISSEVPQNLSASRPQDRQFILSSKKLLLSDSGFYLCAWSGWTVTEAFFGQGTRLTVV.

V is TRBV29-1 and J is TRBJ2-4; the TCRdb D gene call, TRBD1, has no DNA to confirm it. The CDR3 is made up of 16 amino acids. CDR1 and CDR2 from the germline V gene are SQVTM and ANQGSEA. CDR3 sequence: CSVLSERALAKNIQYF.